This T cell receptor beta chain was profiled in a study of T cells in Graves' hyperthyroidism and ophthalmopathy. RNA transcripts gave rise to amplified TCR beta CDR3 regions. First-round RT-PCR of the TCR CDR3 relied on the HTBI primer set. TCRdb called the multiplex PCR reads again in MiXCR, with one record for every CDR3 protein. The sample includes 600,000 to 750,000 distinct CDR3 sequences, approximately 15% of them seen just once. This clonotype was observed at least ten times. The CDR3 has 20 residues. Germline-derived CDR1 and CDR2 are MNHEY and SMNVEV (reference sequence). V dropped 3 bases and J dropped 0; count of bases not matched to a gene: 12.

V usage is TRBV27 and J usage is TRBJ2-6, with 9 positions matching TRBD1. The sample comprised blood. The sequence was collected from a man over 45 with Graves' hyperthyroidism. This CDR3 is CASSLAGQGIFLSGANVLTF. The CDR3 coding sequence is TGTGCCAGCAGTTTGGCGGGACAGGGAATCTTCCTCTCTGGGGCCAACGTCCTGACTTTC.